These 5 T cell receptor beta chains came from one sample sequenced in a study of vaccination and CD4 T cells after COVID-19. A single record per CDR3 protein comes from TCRdb applying MiXCR to the PCR reads. The repertoire holds 15,000 to 20,000 distinct CDR3 sequences, with approximately 60% as singletons. The specimen comprised CD4+ T cells from blood, sampled after SARS-CoV-2 vaccination. These receptors originate from a human donor who had recovered from COVID-19.

This clonotype has more than one count but fewer than ten. This chain connects TRBV12-3 or TRBV12-4 to TRBJ2-1, with 7 bases fitting TRBD2. The CDR3 spans 15 residues. With V trimmed by 4 bases and J by 4 bases, 7 bases remained unmatched. CDR3 nucleotides: TGTGCCAGCAGTTCAGCGGGATATCCTTACAATGAGCAGTTCTTC. Protein: CASSSAGYPYNEQFF.

V and J are TRBV6-1 and TRBJ2-5, with TRBD1 matching over 7 bases. The CDR3 sequence is 15 residues long. With V trimmed by 5 bases and J by 3 bases, 9 bases remained unmatched. Germline assignment: CDR1 MNHNS and CDR2 SASEGT. As DNA, the CDR3 is TGTGCCAGCAGTAACCCCCACAGGGGTAAAGAGACCCAGTACTTC. Protein product: CASSNPHRGKETQYF.

The chain uses TRBV2 and TRBJ1-4; 8 nucleotides align to TRBD1. Germline CDR1 and CDR2: SNHLY and FYNNEI. The CDR3 spans 14 residues. With V trimmed by 4 bases and J by 8 bases, 6 bases remained unmatched. The CDR3 bases are TGTGCCAGCAGTGTGCAGGGGGCCGGGGAAAAACTGTTTTTT. Protein: CASSVQGAGEKLFF.

The chain has TRBV11-1 and TRBJ2-5; D gene uncertain. The CDR3 spans 14 residues. In germline, CDR1 is SGHAT, CDR2 FQDESV (reference sequence). V lost 1 base and J 2 bases, leaving 8 bases between the germline ends. The chain's CDR3 is CASSLGGKQETQYF. Written as DNA, the CDR3 is TGTGCCAGCAGCTTAGGTGGGAAACAAGAGACCCAGTACTTC.

V gene TRBV12-3 or TRBV12-4 combines with J gene TRBJ2-5; 7 bases are shared with TRBD1. The CDR3 length is 13 residues. With 6 bases clipped from V and 4 bases from J, the junction kept 5 bases outside the gene matches. The CDR3 DNA sequence: TGTGCCAGCAGGGGGACAGCGCGAGAGACCCAGTACTTC. This codes for CASRGTARETQYF.